The 2 T cell receptor beta chains listed next were all sequenced from one sample in a study of T cell responses to AZD1222 COVID-19 vaccine. The assay was immunoSEQ multiplex PCR, and TCRdb's table has in-frame clones only and misses some. The sample consists of 150,000 to 180,000 clones, roughly nine tenths of them appearing once. Source: peripheral blood, taken on day 0 of MenACWY control vaccination. The receptors were gathered from an adult in good health.

This chain uses TRBV7-2 with TRBJ2-7; D tentatively reads TRBD1 or TRBD2 (5 bases each). V was pared by 8 bases and J by 4 bases, with 15 bases between. This CDR3 has 13 residues. CDR1 is SGHTA and CDR2 is FQGNSA in the germline V gene. The CDR3 coding sequence is TGTGCCAGCGGTTTCCCCGGGGCTTACGAGCAGTACGTC. Translating it yields CASGFPGAYEQYV.

This chain uses TRBV10-2 with TRBJ2-7, with D unclear. The CDR3 loop spans 12 amino acids. Germline loops: CDR1 WSHSY, CDR2 SAAADI. V was shortened by 6 bases and J by 5 bases, with 11 bases between the two germline ends. The CDR3, as DNA: TGCGCCAGCAGCCCTACGTTCGACGAGCAGTACTTC. Its translation: CASSPTFDEQYF.